A single sample gave rise to the 18 T cell receptor beta chains below, sequenced in a study of human T cells and chemical hapten exposure. TCRdb processed the RACE reads anew with MiXCR; each CDR3 protein has one entry. This repertoire shows more than 150,000 distinct CDR3 sequences, almost 30% found once; its top ten account for just under 3%. Described time point: pre-sensitization, week 0. Documented treatment: therapeutic diphenylcyclopropenone sensitization with weekly scalp DPC. Source: whole blood, taken in connection with sensitization to the hapten diphenylcyclopropenone (DPC). The receptors originated from a woman in her twenties or thirties with alopecia areata. Some clones in this sample may be carry-over from other donors' samples.

The chain joins TRBV24-1 to TRBJ2-5; the D gene is possibly TRBD1 (5 bases). Trimming cost V 4 bases and J 2 bases, with 13 bases left between them. The germline V gene has CDR1 KGHDR and CDR2 SFDVKD. The CDR3 extends over 15 amino acids. The CDR3 sequence is CATSDSRQKQETQYF. Written as DNA, the CDR3 is TGTGCCACCAGTGACTCCCGACAGAAACAAGAGACCCAGTACTTC.

This rearrangement joins TRBV12-3 or TRBV12-4 to TRBJ1-3; the D is unclear. The V gene lost 2 bases and the J gene lost 0 bases, with 5 bases spanning the gap. CDR3 length: 14 residues. The CDR3 DNA sequence: TGTGCCAGCAGTTTACTGAGCTCTGGAAACACCATATATTTT. Protein: CASSLLSSGNTIYF.

The table lists this clonotype with many counts. The chain couples TRBV29-1 to TRBJ2-5, with D perhaps being TRBD1 or TRBD2 (5 bases each). Trimming stripped 4 bases from V and 5 bases from J, with 8 bases between. The CDR3 runs 11 residues. CDR1 and CDR2 (germline): SQVTM, ANQGSEA. CDR3 DNA sequence: TGCAGCGTTGTTTGGGGGGAGACCCAGTACTTC. This gives the protein CSVVWGETQYF.

The rearrangement links TRBV2 to TRBJ2-3; TRBD1 might be the D (6 bases). Germline V CDR1 and CDR2: SNHLY, FYNNEI. The CDR3 runs to 13 residues. V lost 7 bases and J 3 bases, leaving 11 bases between the germline ends. The DNA for the CDR3 is TGTGCCAGCAATGTACAGGGTACAGATACGCAGTATTTT. Its protein is CASNVQGTDTQYF.

This chain links TRBV5-6 with TRBJ2-7; tentatively, D is TRBD1 (6 bases). This CDR3 spans 14 amino acids. Germline loops: CDR1 SGHDT, CDR2 YYEEEE. V lost 4 bases, J lost 3 bases, and 14 bases lay in between. CDR3 region: CASSVTGNRYEQYF. The CDR3 bases are TGTGCCAGCAGCGTAACAGGGAATCGCTACGAGCAGTACTTC.

This clonotype appeared a few times. The rearrangement joins TRBV7-2 to TRBJ1-6; D gene uncertain. CDR3 length: 16 residues. Trimming pared 4 bases from V and 4 bases from J, leaving 14 bases between. Per the germline V gene, CDR1 is SGHTA and CDR2 is FQGNSA. Here the CDR3 DNA reads TGTGCCAGCAGCTCTTTGAGCCTACCTTATAATTCACCCCTCCACTTT. As protein: CASSSLSLPYNSPLHF.

The table lists this clonotype with a few counts. The chain carries TRBV20-1 and TRBJ2-5; tentatively, D is TRBD2 (6 bases). V lost 4 bases, J lost 2 bases, and 14 bases lay in between. The CDR3 sequence is 14 residues long. The germline V gene encodes CDR1 DFQATT and CDR2 SNEGSKA (reference sequence). CDR3 sequence reads: CSAKTFSGQETQYF. In DNA form, the CDR3 reads TGCAGTGCTAAAACCTTTAGCGGACAAGAGACCCAGTACTTC.

The gene calls are TRBV21-1 and TRBJ2-7; TRBD1 is the table's D call and was not checked against the DNA. TRBV21-1 is reported as a pseudogene. The CDR3 is 12 amino acids. The CDR3 protein is CASSTRGNEQYF. The CDR3 coding sequence is TGTGCCAGCAGCACCAGGGGGAACGAGCAGTACTTC.

This rearrangement joins TRBV2 to TRBJ2-2; D not resolved. CDR3 length: 13 amino acids. Per the germline V gene, CDR1 is SNHLY and CDR2 is FYNNEI. Deletions cut 6 bases from V and 7 bases from J, with 12 bases between. CDR3 sequence: CASSDEVRGELFF. The DNA for the CDR3 is TGTGCCAGCAGCGACGAAGTACGCGGGGAGCTGTTTTTT.

This clonotype was detected a few times. The rearrangement uses TRBV28 and TRBJ1-2, with D possibly matching TRBD1 (5 bases). In germline, CDR1 is MDHEN, CDR2 SYDVKM. The V and J ends lost 6 bases and 8 bases respectively, with 19 bases between them. This CDR3 comprises 14 residues. CDR3 in amino acids: CASRSGTGVDGYTF. The DNA for the CDR3 is TGTGCCAGCAGATCAGGTACAGGAGTAGACGGCTACACCTTC.

This clonotype turned up a few times. The chain links TRBV20-1 to TRBJ2-2; TRBD2 aligns across 13 bases. Germline loops: CDR1 DFQATT, CDR2 SNEGSKA (reference sequence). The V gene end was trimmed by 5 bases and the J gene end by 6 bases; junction bases not matched to a gene: 6. The CDR3 has 15 amino acids. Written as DNA, the CDR3 is TGCAGTGCTCGCGGACTAGCGGGAGCCCCCGGGGAGCTGTTTTTT. Amino acid sequence: CSARGLAGAPGELFF.

This clonotype was observed a few times. For the CDR3, the DNA is TGTGCCAGCAGCCGATCCCCTTCCTACGAGCAGTACTTC. Protein sequence: CASSRSPSYEQYF. The gene calls are TRBV11-2 and TRBJ2-7; D gene unclear. V lost 5 bases and J 1 base, leaving 9 bases between the germline ends. From germline, CDR1 is SGHAT and CDR2 FQNNGV. This CDR3 is built from 13 residues.

This clonotype was counted only a few times. The genes are TRBV7-2 and TRBJ2-1; no clear D gene. The CDR3 is 13 residues long. Trimming took off 1 base at V and 8 bases at J, with 9 bases between the two ends. CDR1 SGHTA and CDR2 FQGNSA come from the germline V gene. The CDR3 DNA is TGTGCCAGCAGCTTAGTATTCGAGGATGAGCAGTTCTTC. It is translated as CASSLVFEDEQFF.

The chain joins TRBV5-1 to TRBJ2-5, with TRBD1 matching 7 bases. CDR3 length: 15 residues. Germline V gives CDR1 SGHRS, CDR2 YFSETQ. After removal of 4 bases from V and 2 bases from J, the junction contained 8 bases not matched to a gene. As DNA, the CDR3 is TGCGCCAGCAGCCCCGGGACAGTCACGCAAGAGACCCAGTACTTC. Translating gives CASSPGTVTQETQYF. The full variable domain, its missing parts supplied by reference TRBV5-1 and TRBJ2-5, is KAGVTQTPRYLIKTRGQQVTLSCSPISGHRSVSWYQQTPGQGLQFLFEYFSETQRNKGNFPGRFSGRQFSNSRSEMNVSTLELGDSALYLCASSPGTVTQETQYFGPGTRLLVL.

The chain links TRBV28 to TRBJ2-3; 14 nucleotides line up with TRBD2. CDR1 is MDHEN, CDR2 SYDVKM, per germline. CDR3 size: 20 residues. Trimming at V came to 6 bases and at J to 1 base, leaving 15 bases not matched to a gene. The CDR3 DNA is TGTGCCAGCAGCCCAAATTTGGGGACTAGCGGGAGTTGGCGCACAGATACGCAGTATTTT. Amino acids: CASSPNLGTSGSWRTDTQYF.

The genes are TRBV28 and TRBJ2-7, with D possibly being TRBD2 (6 bases). CDR1 is MDHEN and CDR2 is SYDVKM in the germline V gene. The CDR3 covers 14 residues. V was cut by 5 bases and J by 2 bases, with 13 bases left in between. As DNA, the CDR3 is TGTGCCAGCAGTCGCGGGGACCTCCCCTACGAGCAGTACTTC. It encodes CASSRGDLPYEQYF.

This chain links TRBV11-2 with TRBJ1-2; D remains ambiguous. Germline V gives CDR1 SGHAT, CDR2 FQNNGV. The CDR3 runs 11 residues. The V and J ends lost 6 bases and 5 bases respectively, with 7 bases between them. The CDR3 protein is CASSLGYGYTF. The DNA of the CDR3 is TGTGCCAGCAGTCTGGGGTATGGCTACACCTTC.

In its sample, this clonotype was seen a few times. DNA of the CDR3: TGCAGTGCTTGGACTAGCGCGAATTCTGGGGCCAACGTCCTGACTTTC. It is translated as CSAWTSANSGANVLTF. J is TRBJ2-6 and V is TRBV20-1; 9 bases line up with TRBD2. Germline CDR1 is DFQATT and CDR2 is SNEGSKA (reference sequence). After removal of 5 bases from V and 1 base from J, the junction contained 6 bases not matched to a gene. CDR3 length: 16 residues.